This is a list of T cell receptor beta chains from one sample in a study of blood T cell repertoires in COVID-19. Profiled with immunoSEQ multiplex PCR; TCRdb holds only in-frame clones, not every one. The repertoire has approximately 280,000 clones, under 90% of them found once; the top ten carry approximately 2.2%. Input material: peripheral blood. Receptors were obtained from a man aged 50 to 59 with acute or convalescent COVID-19. Both conserved end residues are part of each CDR3. A D gene is named only where the DNA matches it firmly. Clone size is stated in some rows and not others, as once, few, many or a class when expanded.

DNA	CDR3	D	V	J	size
TGCGCCAGCAGTGAGGCACAGGGGGCTTTGAACATTCAGTACTTC	CASSEAQGALNIQYF	TRBD1	TRBV10-1	TRBJ2-4	-
TGTGCCAGTAGCGGGGGTTCGGATACGCAGTATTTT	CASSGGSDTQYF	-	TRBV19	TRBJ2-3	-
TGTGCCAGCAGTTACCGTCCCGGGGGGGTCAATGAGCAGTTCTTC	CASSYRPGGVNEQFF	TRBD2	TRBV6-5	TRBJ2-1	-
TGTGCCAGCAGTTTAAGAGGGGGCTTTGCCATCTATGGCTACACCTTC	CASSLRGGFAIYGYTF	TRBD1	TRBV27	TRBJ1-2	-
TGTGCCAGCAGCTCCTGGGAGGTCGGGGAGCTGTTTTTT	CASSSWEVGELFF	-	TRBV7-2	TRBJ2-2	-
TGTGCCAGCAGTGAACAGGGGAGCAATTCACCCCTCCACTTT	CASSEQGSNSPLHF	TRBD1	TRBV9	TRBJ1-6	-
TGTGCCAGCAGCCCTGGGCCCAGGACAGGGATCAATCAGCCCCAGCATTTT	CASSPGPRTGINQPQHF	TRBD1	TRBV7-6	TRBJ1-5	-
TGCGCCAGCAGCTTGGCCCTAGCGGGGGGGAACACCGGGGAGCTGTTTTTT	CASSLALAGGNTGELFF	TRBD2	TRBV5-1	TRBJ2-2	-
TGCGCCAGCAGCCCACGACAGGGCCCATCCTACGAGCAGTACTTC	CASSPRQGPSYEQYF	TRBD1	TRBV23-1	TRBJ2-7	-
TGTGCCAGCTCAACGACAGGGGGCTCCGAGCAGTACTTC	CASSTTGGSEQYF	TRBD1	TRBV18	TRBJ2-7	-
TGCGCCAGCAGCTTGTTTTCGGGGAGTGGTACTGAAGCTTTCTTT	CASSLFSGSGTEAFF	-	TRBV5-1	TRBJ1-1	once
TGTGCCAGTACCTATGGGGTCGCAGGGGGAATCACTGAAGCTTTCTTT	CASTYGVAGGITEAFF	TRBD1	TRBV19	TRBJ1-1	-
TGTGCCAGCAGCGGGGGAGGACAGGGCGATCAAGCTTTCTTT	CASSGGGQGDQAFF	TRBD1	TRBV9	TRBJ1-1	-
TGTGCCTGGAGTTTCGGACTTAATCAGCCCCAGCATTTT	CAWSFGLNQPQHF	-	TRBV30	TRBJ1-5	-
TGTGCCAGCAGCTCGGGACTCCTCTTTCAGCCCCAGCATTTT	CASSSGLLFQPQHF	-	TRBV5-5	TRBJ1-5	-
TGTGCCAGCAGCCCAACCGCCCCAGTACCCCTCCACTTT	CASSPTAPVPLHF	-	TRBV3-1/TRBV3-2	TRBJ1-6	-
TGTGCCAGCAGCCCGGGGGGACTCTCCTACAATGAGCAGTTCTTC	CASSPGGLSYNEQFF	TRBD2	TRBV5-4	TRBJ2-1	-
TGTGCCTGGGGTCGAGGCGCCTACGAGCAGTACTTC	CAWGRGAYEQYF	-	TRBV30	TRBJ2-7	-
TGCAGCGCCTTGTGGGGCCTCGAGGGGGGGGTGAATGAGCAGTTCTTC	CSALWGLEGGVNEQFF	-	TRBV29-1	TRBJ2-1	-
TGCAGCGTTGCAGCTAGCGGGGGGTCCGGAAACACCGGGGAGCTGTTTTTT	CSVAASGGSGNTGELFF	TRBD2	TRBV29-1	TRBJ2-2	few
TGCGCCAGCAGCTTGGCTCTCGGGGGGGCCGGAGAGACCCAGTACTTC	CASSLALGGAGETQYF	TRBD2	TRBV5-1	TRBJ2-5	-
TGTGCCAGCAGCCCTAACGGGTTCGGGAACAAGAACACTGAAGCTTTCTTT	CASSPNGFGNKNTEAFF	-	TRBV4-2	TRBJ1-1	-
TGCGCCAGCAGTGAACAGGGTGGTTCCTACAATGAGCAGTTCTTC	CASSEQGGSYNEQFF	-	TRBV10-2	TRBJ2-1	-
TGTGCCAGCAGTTACGACAAGGATTACGGCTACACCTTC	CASSYDKDYGYTF	-	TRBV12-3/TRBV12-4	TRBJ1-2	-
TGTGCCAGCAGCCCGAGGGGAGTTAGCGGGGGCCGCACAGATACGCAGTATTTT	CASSPRGVSGGRTDTQYF	TRBD2	TRBV14	TRBJ2-3	-
TGTGCCAGATGCGATGGCTCTGGAAACACCATATATTTT	CARCDGSGNTIYF	-	TRBV21-1	TRBJ1-3	-
TGTGCCAGCAGTGGACAGGGGCCGGATAATTCACCCCTCCACTTT	CASSGQGPDNSPLHF	TRBD1	TRBV2	TRBJ1-6	-
TGTGCCACCGCGGCGCGTGGGTTGTCACCCCTCCACTTT	CATAARGLSPLHF	-	TRBV2	TRBJ1-6	-
TGTGCCATCCAACAGGGGGCGCTGGGACAGCCCCAGCATTTT	CAIQQGALGQPQHF	TRBD1	TRBV10-3	TRBJ1-5	-
TGTGCCAGCAGCTCCTGGACTAGCGGGGGCCTGACCTACGAGCAGTACTTC	CASSSWTSGGLTYEQYF	TRBD2	TRBV11-2	TRBJ2-7	-
TGTGCCTGGAGTTCACAGGGTGCGGCTTTCTTT	CAWSSQGAAFF	-	TRBV30	TRBJ1-1	few
TGTGCCAGCAGCCAAGGGACAGCCGCTAATCAGCCCCAGCATTTT	CASSQGTAANQPQHF	-	TRBV3-1/TRBV3-2	TRBJ1-5	few
TGCAGTGCTAGTCGAGCGGGGGTAGGAGGCTACACCTTC	CSASRAGVGGYTF	-	TRBV20-1	TRBJ1-2	-
TGTGCCAGCAGACACAGGTCTAACTATGGCTACACCTTC	CASRHRSNYGYTF	-	TRBV11-2	TRBJ1-2	-
TGTGCCAGCAGATCCGGGACAGTTGGAAACACCATATATTTT	CASRSGTVGNTIYF	TRBD1	TRBV6-5	TRBJ1-3	-
TGTGCCAGCAGACCCCCGGGACTAGGGTTCGCCGGGGAGCTGTTTTTT	CASRPPGLGFAGELFF	TRBD2	TRBV25-1	TRBJ2-2	once
TGCGCCAGCAGCTTGGGATCCGACAGGGGAGAGACCCAGTACTTC	CASSLGSDRGETQYF	TRBD1	TRBV5-1	TRBJ2-5	-
TGTGCCACCAGCAGGGAGGGTCCACTCCACCACAATCAGCCCCAGCATTTT	CATSREGPLHHNQPQHF	-	TRBV15	TRBJ1-5	-
TGTGCCAGTTCCCCCCGGGGATTTAATGAAAAACTGTTTTTT	CASSPRGFNEKLFF	-	TRBV6-5	TRBJ1-4	-
TGTGCCAGCAGCCAAGAGGGTTTCAGGGCCCAGTTCTTC	CASSQEGFRAQFF	-	TRBV3-1/TRBV3-2	TRBJ2-1	-
TGTGCCAGCTCACCACCCAGACAGGGTGTAGCCTACGAGCAGTACTTC	CASSPPRQGVAYEQYF	TRBD1	TRBV18	TRBJ2-7	-